One sample yielded the 26 T cell receptor beta chains listed below, sequenced in a study of blood T cell repertoires in COVID-19 (dated by TCRdb to about 2020). Library creation used the immunoSEQ multiplex PCR assay. TCRdb holds this immuneACCESS table with in-frame rearrangements only. Some clones are missing; in checked studies, unresolved V genes explain under half, and the rest has no known cause. Recorded for this sample are about 200,000 clones; roughly 90% of them occurred a single time. The ten largest clones represent roughly 8.1% of the sample. Specimen: PBMCs or T cells enriched from blood (not recorded which). Source of these receptors: a woman in her late teens or twenties who had recovered from COVID-19.

A few counts support this clone. V is TRBV5-1 and J is TRBJ2-2; no reliable D call. V shed 0 bases and J shed 4 bases, with 10 bases lying between them. Germline V gene sequence: CDR1 SGHRS, CDR2 YFSETQ. This CDR3 is 15 amino acids long. CDR3 loop: CASSLGSGGTGELFF. Written as DNA, the CDR3 is TGCGCCAGCAGCTTGGGCTCGGGTGGCACCGGGGAGCTGTTTTTT.

This sequence joins TRBV10-2 and TRBJ1-1; TRBD1 aligns across 12 bases. Trimming at V came to 4 bases and at J to 11 bases, leaving 5 bases not matched to a gene. Germline V gene sequence: CDR1 WSHSY, CDR2 SAAADI. This CDR3 is built from 13 residues. The CDR3 nucleotides read TGCGCCAGCAGTGGGGGACAGGGGGCGCCGGCTTTCTTT. Amino acids: CASSGGQGAPAFF.

The rearrangement joins TRBV4-1 to TRBJ1-6; 10 nucleotides match TRBD1. Unmatched junction bases numbered 4, after V lost 4 bases and J lost 4 bases. This CDR3 spans 16 amino acids. Germline lookup yields CDR1 MGHRA and CDR2 YSYEKL. The CDR3 region has the DNA TGCGCCAGCAGCCTGACAGGGGGCGGGTATAATTCACCCCTCCACTTT. This sequence encodes CASSLTGGGYNSPLHF.

The CDR3 protein is CASSLTLRGPIYF. The CDR3 bases are TGTGCCAGCAGCCTTACGCTGCGGGGCCCCATATATTTT. The chain is built from TRBV3-1 (or the pseudogene TRBV3-2) and TRBJ1-3; maybe TRBD1 (5 bases). Germline CDR1 is LGHDT and CDR2 is YNNKEL (reference sequence). The germline V and J ends were trimmed by 4 bases and 11 bases, with 15 bases remaining between them. This CDR3 is built from 13 residues.

This chain joins TRBV27 and TRBJ2-3, with TRBD2 identical over 10 bases. CDR1 is MNHEY and CDR2 is SMNVEV in the germline V gene (reference sequence). This CDR3 contains 18 residues. The V gene end was trimmed by 4 bases and the J gene end by 2 bases; junction bases not matched to a gene: 12. CDR3 in amino acids: CASSSIPIAGGPTDTQYF. The CDR3 nucleotides read TGTGCCAGCAGTTCAATTCCAATAGCGGGGGGTCCCACAGATACGCAGTATTTT.

The chain uses TRBV14 and TRBJ1-2; 7 nucleotides match TRBD1. Per germline, CDR1 SGHDN and CDR2 FVKESK. The ends lost 2 bases at V and 7 bases at J; junction bases unmatched: 10. The CDR3 contains 15 residues. CDR3 DNA: TGTGCCAGCAGCCAATCCCCCAAGACAGGGTTTGGCTACACCTTC. Encoded protein: CASSQSPKTGFGYTF.

V usage is TRBV13 and J usage is TRBJ2-5; 11 bases line up with TRBD1. The germline V gene has CDR1 PRHDT and CDR2 FYEKMQ (reference sequence). Trimming at V came to 1 base and at J to 7 bases, leaving 8 bases not matched to a gene. This CDR3 has 16 amino acids. CDR3 bases: TGTGCCAGCAGCTTAGCGGGACAGGGGGACCCCCGGACCCAGTACTTC. Translation: CASSLAGQGDPRTQYF.

The V call is TRBV5-6, the J call TRBJ1-4; 8 nucleotides match TRBD1. V gave up 2 bases and J gave up 12 bases; unmatched junction bases: 3. This CDR3 region has 12 residues. The germline CDR1 and CDR2 sequences are SGHDT and YYEEEE. CDR3: CASSLAGGELFF. As DNA, the CDR3 is TGTGCCAGCAGCTTAGCAGGGGGCGAACTGTTTTTT. The whole variable domain, filled in from reference TRBV5-6 and TRBJ1-4, reads DAGVTQSPTHLIKTRGQQVTLRCSPKSGHDTVSWYQQALGQGPQFIFQYYEEEERQRGNFPDRFSGHQFPNYSSELNVNALLLGDSALYLCASSLAGGELFFGSGTQLSVL.

The rearrangement links TRBV7-9 to TRBJ2-2, with D possibly TRBD1 on 6 matching bases. V was shortened by 6 bases and J by 7 bases, with 18 bases between the two germline ends. CDR3 length: 15 amino acids. The V gene's germline CDR1 is SEHNR and CDR2 FQNEAQ (reference sequence). In nucleotides, the CDR3 is TGTGCCAGCAGTACCAGACAGGTAGAGAGCGGGGAGCTGTTTTTT. Its protein product is CASSTRQVESGELFF.

J is TRBJ2-7 and V is TRBV7-9, with 9 bases matching TRBD2. The junction had 3 bases not matched to a gene; V was cut back by 0 bases and J by 0 bases. Germline lookup yields CDR1 SEHNR and CDR2 FQNEAQ (reference sequence). The CDR3 spans 16 residues. CDR3 bases: TGTGCCAGCAGCTTAGCCCGGACTAGCGTCTCCTACGAGCAGTACTTC. The encoded protein is CASSLARTSVSYEQYF.

The chain links TRBV7-9 to TRBJ1-2; TRBD1 is a possible D gene (5 bases). This CDR3 region has 17 residues. Germline-derived CDR1 and CDR2 are SEHNR and FQNEAQ (reference sequence). The V end was cut by 6 bases, the J end by 1 base, with 21 bases between. The CDR3 reads CASSQGWSSLINYGYTF. CDR3 DNA sequence: TGTGCCAGCAGTCAGGGATGGTCTTCCTTGATTAACTATGGCTACACCTTC.

This clone was observed a few times. This sequence joins TRBV7-9 and TRBJ2-7, with a possible D match to TRBD1 (5 bases). Germline V gene data show CDR1 as SEHNR and CDR2 as FQNEAQ (reference sequence). The germline V and J ends were trimmed by 7 bases and 1 base, with 11 bases remaining between them. The CDR3 covers 13 residues. The CDR3 region has the DNA TGTGCCAGCACCATAACAGGATCCTACGAGCAGTACTTC. Translated: CASTITGSYEQYF.

V gene TRBV5-1 combines with J gene TRBJ1-4, with D uncertain. Germline V lookup: CDR1 SGHRS, CDR2 YFSETQ. There are 14 residues in the CDR3. Trimming left V 5 bases short and J 0 bases short, with 8 bases between. The CDR3: CASSLLATNEKLFF. CDR3 in DNA: TGCGCCAGCAGTCTACTAGCAACTAATGAAAAACTGTTTTTT.

This clone was seen only a few times. The chain joins TRBV12-5 to TRBJ2-3; the match to TRBD2 covers 7 bases. The CDR3 loop spans 14 amino acids. The junction had 0 bases not matched to a gene; V was cut back by 2 bases and J by 1 base. From germline, CDR1 is LGHNT and CDR2 FRNRAP. CDR3 DNA: TGTGCTAGTGGTTTGACTAGCGGCACAGATACGCAGTATTTT. Translation: CASGLTSGTDTQYF.

CDR3 loop: CASSGDIHYEQYF. CDR3 sequence (DNA): TGTGCCAGCAGTGGGGACATTCACTACGAGCAGTACTTC. V gene TRBV25-1 combines with J gene TRBJ2-7; D perhaps matches TRBD1 (6 bases). The V end was cut by 4 bases, the J end by 3 bases, with 10 bases between. Germline values: CDR1 MGHDK, CDR2 SYGVNS. The CDR3 extends over 13 amino acids.

Here the CDR3 DNA reads TGCAGCGTTGTTCCCCGGGGAAACTCTAACTATGGCTACACCTTC. This encodes CSVVPRGNSNYGYTF. The rearrangement joins TRBV29-1 to TRBJ1-2; D is undetermined. Germline V lookup: CDR1 SQVTM, CDR2 ANQGSEA. The CDR3 is made up of 15 amino acids. V was pared by 4 bases and J by 0 bases, with 15 bases between.

The chain is built from TRBV2 and TRBJ2-1; 10 nucleotides agree with TRBD1. Germline V gene sequence: CDR1 SNHLY, CDR2 FYNNEI. This CDR3 region has 15 residues. The trim removed 4 bases at V and 6 bases at J, leaving 6 bases unmatched. Here the CDR3 DNA reads TGTGCCAGCAGTGTGCTGGACAGGGGGTTCAATGAGCAGTTCTTC. It is translated as CASSVLDRGFNEQFF.

This rearrangement joins TRBV10-3 to TRBJ1-2; D ambiguous. Germline CDR1 and CDR2: ENHRY and SYGVKD. The length of the CDR3 is 12 residues. V shed 2 bases and J shed 6 bases, with 7 bases lying between them. The CDR3 spells CAISETPDGYTF. CDR3 nucleotides: TGTGCCATCAGTGAGACTCCGGATGGCTACACCTTC.

On this clone itself: A much larger clonotype is one base distant, so this may be a read error. Other DNA sequences of this sample code for an identical CDR3. The V gene is TRBV11-3, the J gene TRBJ1-1; possible D gene TRBD1, 5 bases. The V end lost 5 bases, the J end lost 1 base, and 8 bases lay between the germline ends. The CDR3 spans 13 residues. Per germline, CDR1 SGHNT and CDR2 YENEEA. The CDR3 region is CASSLGQNTEAFF. The CDR3 DNA is TGTGCCAGCAGCCTCGGACAGAACACTGAAGCTTTCTTT. The full variable domain, completed using reference TRBV11-3 and TRBJ1-1, is EAGVVQSPRYKIIEKKQPVAFWCNPISGHNTLYWYLQNLGQGPELLIRYENEEAVDDSQLPKDRFSAERLKGVDSTLKIQPAELGDSAVYLCASSLGQNTEAFFGQGTRLTVV.

CDR3 DNA sequence: TGTGCCAGTAGTATCGACAGGGATAGGAATGAAAAACTGTTTTTT. This encodes CASSIDRDRNEKLFF. The rearrangement joins TRBV19 to TRBJ1-4; 7 bases map to TRBD1. The CDR3 runs to 15 residues. The junction had 6 bases not matched to a gene; V was cut back by 3 bases and J by 5 bases. Germline CDR1 reads LNHDA; CDR2 reads SQIVND (reference sequence).

The J gene is TRBJ2-2, the V gene TRBV9; 9 nucleotides agree with TRBD2. J was trimmed by 8 bases and V by 0 bases; bases with no gene match: 5. Germline loops: CDR1 SGDLS, CDR2 YYNGEE. CDR3 length: 15 amino acids. Here the CDR3 DNA reads TGTGCCAGCAGCGTAGGCGGGGGGGCAGCTGGGGAGCTGTTTTTT. Protein product: CASSVGGGAAGELFF.

This clone was detected only once. J is TRBJ1-2 and V is TRBV29-1, with a possible D match to TRBD1 (6 bases). V dropped 7 bases and J dropped 7 bases, with 19 bases sitting between them. The CDR3 is 13 amino acids. Germline CDR1 reads SQVTM; CDR2 reads ANQGSEA. The CDR3: CSGGRGGTFGYTF. The CDR3 DNA is TGCAGCGGTGGCAGGGGAGGGACCTTTGGCTACACCTTC. Drawing the rest from reference TRBV29-1 and TRBJ1-2, the complete variable domain is SAVISQKPSRDICQRGTSLTIQCQVDSQVTMMFWYRQQPGQSLTLIATANQGSEATYESGFVIDKFPISRPNLTFSTLTVSNMSPEDSSIYLCSGGRGGTFGYTFGSGTRLTVV.

The chain uses TRBV15 and TRBJ2-2, with D tentatively TRBD1 (5 bases). CDR1 is LNHNV and CDR2 is YYDKDF in the germline V gene (reference sequence). V shed 7 bases and J shed 6 bases, with 9 bases lying between them. CDR3 size: 12 residues. The chain's CDR3 is CATTQGSGELFF. The CDR3 region has the DNA TGTGCCACCACCCAGGGATCCGGGGAGCTGTTTTTT.

This CDR3 is CASSQSSGTKREAFF. DNA for the CDR3: TGCGCCAGCAGCCAATCAAGCGGCACAAAGCGTGAAGCTTTCTTT. J is TRBJ1-1 and V is TRBV4-1; unclear D gene. Germline lookup yields CDR1 MGHRA and CDR2 YSYEKL. The CDR3 runs to 15 residues. Trimming took 2 bases from V and 7 from J, leaving 17 bases between them.

V is TRBV20-1 and J is TRBJ1-5; 7 bases are a match to TRBD1. J gave up 3 bases and V 3 bases, and 8 bases lay outside the gene matches. This CDR3 spans 15 amino acids. The germline gives CDR1 DFQATT, CDR2 SNEGSKA (reference sequence). The CDR3 coding sequence is TGCAGTGCTAGTCGAAGGGACAGCTCCAATCAGCCCCAGCATTTT. Its translation: CSASRRDSSNQPQHF.

The chain joins TRBV5-4 to TRBJ1-2, with D maybe TRBD1 (6 bases). Germline V gene sequence: CDR1 SGHNT, CDR2 YYREEE (reference sequence). The CDR3 totals 17 residues. Between the trimmed V and J ends, which lost 0 bases and 5 bases, there was a span of 20 bases. The DNA of the CDR3 is TGTGCCAGCAGCTTGGGTGGTCCAACAGGGATGGAGTATGGCTACACCTTC. Its translation: CASSLGGPTGMEYGYTF.